Each of the 2 T cell receptor beta chains below was sequenced from the same sample in a study of PD-1 blockade in classical Hodgkin lymphoma. TCRdb's table, derived via immunoSEQ multiplex PCR, lists solely in-frame clones and lacks some. The table lists approximately 28,000 clones, around 80% of them singletons, with around 0.6% in the top ten. Time point in this sample: cycle 4 day 1 (C4D1), after more than five weeks of nivolumab. In every patient, relapse followed autologous stem cell transplantation, while exposure to brentuximab vedotin differed. The study purified CD4+ T cells from thawed PBMCs using magnetic negative selection. Specimen: CD4+ T cells from blood, collected before the fourth cycle of nivolumab. Receptor source: a human donor with classical Hodgkin lymphoma.

The chain recombines TRBV25-1 with TRBJ1-1; D call uncertain. The germline CDR1 and CDR2 sequences are MGHDK and SYGVNS. The length of the CDR3 is 11 residues. Trimming stripped 3 bases from V and 1 base from J, with 0 bases between. CDR3 amino acids: CASSENTEAFF. In nucleotides, the CDR3 is TGTGCCAGCAGTGAGAACACTGAAGCTTTCTTT. The full variable domain, rest sourced from reference TRBV25-1 and TRBJ1-1, is EADIYQTPRYLVIGTGKKITLECSQTMGHDKMYWYQQDPGMELHLIHYSYGVNSTEKGDLSSESTVSRIRTEHFPLTLESARPSHTSQYLCASSENTEAFFGQGTRLTVV.

This clone has a handful of counts. The gene calls are TRBV5-4 and TRBJ2-3; D is ambiguous. Germline V CDR1 and CDR2: SGHNT, YYREEE (reference sequence). The ends were cut back, 0 bases at V and 3 bases at J, with 8 bases in the middle. The CDR3 runs 14 residues. The CDR3 DNA is TGTGCCAGCAGCTTGGTTGGTCGAACAGATACGCAGTATTTT. Encoded protein: CASSLVGRTDTQYF.